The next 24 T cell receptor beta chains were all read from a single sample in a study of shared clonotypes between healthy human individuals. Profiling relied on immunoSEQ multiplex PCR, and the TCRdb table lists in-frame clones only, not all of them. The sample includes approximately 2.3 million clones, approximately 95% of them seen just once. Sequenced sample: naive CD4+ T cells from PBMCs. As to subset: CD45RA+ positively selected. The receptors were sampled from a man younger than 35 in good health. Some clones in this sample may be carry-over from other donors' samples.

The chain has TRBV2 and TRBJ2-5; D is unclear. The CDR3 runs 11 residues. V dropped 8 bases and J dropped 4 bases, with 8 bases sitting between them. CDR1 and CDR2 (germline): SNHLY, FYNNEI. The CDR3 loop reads CASGRVETQYF. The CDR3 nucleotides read TGTGCCAGCGGAAGGGTAGAGACCCAGTACTTC.

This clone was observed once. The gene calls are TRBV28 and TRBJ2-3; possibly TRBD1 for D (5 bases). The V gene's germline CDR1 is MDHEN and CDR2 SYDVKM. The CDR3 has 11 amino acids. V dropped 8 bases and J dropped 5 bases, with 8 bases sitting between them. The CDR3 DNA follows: TGTGCCAGCGGCAGGGTAGATACGCAGTATTTT. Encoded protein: CASGRVDTQYF.

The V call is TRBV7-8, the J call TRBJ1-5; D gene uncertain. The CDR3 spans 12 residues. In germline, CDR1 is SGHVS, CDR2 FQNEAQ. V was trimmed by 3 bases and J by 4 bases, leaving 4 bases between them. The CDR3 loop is CASSFGNQPQHF. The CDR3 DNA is TGTGCCAGCAGCTTCGGAAATCAGCCCCAGCATTTT.

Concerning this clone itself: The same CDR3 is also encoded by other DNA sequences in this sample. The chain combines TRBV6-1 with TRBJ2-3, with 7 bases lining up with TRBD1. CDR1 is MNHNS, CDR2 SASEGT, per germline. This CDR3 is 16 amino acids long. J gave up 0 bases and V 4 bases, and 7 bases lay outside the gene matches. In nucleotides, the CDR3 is TGTGCCAGCAGTGCCCGGGACAGACCCAGCACAGATACGCAGTATTTT. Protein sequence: CASSARDRPSTDTQYF.

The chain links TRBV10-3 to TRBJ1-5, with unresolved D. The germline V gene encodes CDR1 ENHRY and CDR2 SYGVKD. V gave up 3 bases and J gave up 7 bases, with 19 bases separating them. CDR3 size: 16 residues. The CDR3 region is CAISDPGRGSRQPQHF. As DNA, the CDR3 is TGTGCCATCAGTGACCCCGGGCGCGGTTCTAGGCAGCCCCAGCATTTT.

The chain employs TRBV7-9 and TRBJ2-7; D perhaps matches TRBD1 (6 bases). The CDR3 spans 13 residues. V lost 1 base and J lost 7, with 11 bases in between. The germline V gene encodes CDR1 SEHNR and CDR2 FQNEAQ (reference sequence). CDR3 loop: CASSLGTAGEQYF. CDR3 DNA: TGTGCCAGCAGCTTAGGGACAGCAGGGGAGCAGTACTTC.

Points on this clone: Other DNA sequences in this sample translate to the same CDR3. The CDR3 loop reads CASSQGRETQYF. CDR3 nucleotides: TGCGCCAGCAGCCAGGGCCGCGAGACCCAGTACTTC. V gene TRBV4-1 combines with J gene TRBJ2-5; D not resolved. CDR3 length equals 12 residues. The germline V and J ends were trimmed by 3 bases and 5 bases, with 7 bases remaining between them. CDR1 and CDR2 from the germline V gene are MGHRA and YSYEKL.

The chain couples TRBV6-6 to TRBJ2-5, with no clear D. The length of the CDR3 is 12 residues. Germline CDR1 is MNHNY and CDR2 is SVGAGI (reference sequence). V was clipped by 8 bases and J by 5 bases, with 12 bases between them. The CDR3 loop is CASASLGETQYF. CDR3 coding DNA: TGTGCCAGCGCGTCCCTCGGGGAGACCCAGTACTTC.

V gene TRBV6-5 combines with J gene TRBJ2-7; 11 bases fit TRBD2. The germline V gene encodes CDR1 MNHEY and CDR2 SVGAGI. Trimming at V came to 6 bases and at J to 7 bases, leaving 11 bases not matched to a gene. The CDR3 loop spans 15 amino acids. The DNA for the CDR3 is TGTGCCAGCAGGGATAGCGGGAGGGCCGCTGGGGAGCAGTACTTC. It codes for CASRDSGRAAGEQYF.

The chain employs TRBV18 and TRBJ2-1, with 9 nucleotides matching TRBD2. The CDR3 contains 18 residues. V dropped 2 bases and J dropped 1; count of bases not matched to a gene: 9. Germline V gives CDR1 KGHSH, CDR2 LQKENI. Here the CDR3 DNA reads TGTGCCAGCTCACCATGGCGGGAGGGCCGAGGTTCCTACAATGAGCAGTTCTTC. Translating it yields CASSPWREGRGSYNEQFF.

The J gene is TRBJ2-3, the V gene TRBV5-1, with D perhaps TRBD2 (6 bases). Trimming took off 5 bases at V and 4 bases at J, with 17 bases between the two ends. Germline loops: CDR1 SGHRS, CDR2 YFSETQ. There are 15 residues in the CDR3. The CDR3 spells CASRIGTPSADTQYF. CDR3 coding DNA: TGCGCCAGCAGGATTGGGACTCCCTCGGCAGATACGCAGTATTTT.

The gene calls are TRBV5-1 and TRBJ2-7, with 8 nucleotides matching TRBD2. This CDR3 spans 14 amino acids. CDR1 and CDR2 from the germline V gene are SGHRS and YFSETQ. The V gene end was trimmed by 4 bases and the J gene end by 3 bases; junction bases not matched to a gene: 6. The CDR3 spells CASSSQRESYEQYF. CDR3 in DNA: TGCGCCAGCAGCAGCCAGCGGGAGAGCTACGAGCAGTACTTC.

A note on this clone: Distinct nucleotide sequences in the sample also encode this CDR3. The CDR3 region has the DNA TGTGCCAGCAGTGACCAGGGGGCCGCCTACGAGCAGTACTTC. Residues: CASSDQGAAYEQYF. The chain recombines TRBV2 with TRBJ2-7, with 8 bases aligning to TRBD1. Germline CDR1 is SNHLY and CDR2 is FYNNEI. After removal of 3 bases from V and 2 bases from J, the junction contained 3 bases not matched to a gene. This CDR3 has 14 amino acids.

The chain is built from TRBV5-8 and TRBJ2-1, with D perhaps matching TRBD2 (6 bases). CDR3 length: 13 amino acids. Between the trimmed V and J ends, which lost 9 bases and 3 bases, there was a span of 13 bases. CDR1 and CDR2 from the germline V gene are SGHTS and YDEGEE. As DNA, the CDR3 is TGTGCCACCACTCCGGGACTCTACAATGAGCAGTTCTTC. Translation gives CATTPGLYNEQFF.

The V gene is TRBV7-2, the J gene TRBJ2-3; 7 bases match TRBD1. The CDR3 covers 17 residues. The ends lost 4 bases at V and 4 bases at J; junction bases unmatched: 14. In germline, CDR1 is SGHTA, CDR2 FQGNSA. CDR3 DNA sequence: TGTGCCAGCAGCTCCTCCGGGACAGCTAGGCGACCAGATACGCAGTATTTT. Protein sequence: CASSSSGTARRPDTQYF.

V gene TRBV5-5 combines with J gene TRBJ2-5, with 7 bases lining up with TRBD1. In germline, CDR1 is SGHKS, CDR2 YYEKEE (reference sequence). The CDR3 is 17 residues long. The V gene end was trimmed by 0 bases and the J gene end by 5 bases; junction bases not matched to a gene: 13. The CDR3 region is CASSLEGSTGPVETQYF. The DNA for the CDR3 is TGTGCCAGCAGCTTGGAGGGCTCGACAGGGCCGGTGGAGACCCAGTACTTC.

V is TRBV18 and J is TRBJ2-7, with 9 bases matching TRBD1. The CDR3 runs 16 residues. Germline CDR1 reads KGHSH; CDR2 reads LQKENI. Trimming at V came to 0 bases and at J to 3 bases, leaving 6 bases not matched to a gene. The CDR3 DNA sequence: TGTGCCAGCTCACCACCTTCCGGGACAGGGAGCTACGAGCAGTACTTC. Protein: CASSPPSGTGSYEQYF.

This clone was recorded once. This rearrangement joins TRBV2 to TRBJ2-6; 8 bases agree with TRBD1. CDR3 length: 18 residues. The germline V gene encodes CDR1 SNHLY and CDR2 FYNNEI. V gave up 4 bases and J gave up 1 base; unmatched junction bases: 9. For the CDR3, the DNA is TGTGCCAGCAGTGGGCCGAGACAGGGGTATTCTGGGGCCAACGTCCTGACTTTC. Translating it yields CASSGPRQGYSGANVLTF.

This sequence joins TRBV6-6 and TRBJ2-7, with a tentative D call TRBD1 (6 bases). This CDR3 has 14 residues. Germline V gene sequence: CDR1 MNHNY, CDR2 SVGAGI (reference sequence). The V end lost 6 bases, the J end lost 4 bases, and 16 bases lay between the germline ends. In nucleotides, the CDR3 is TGTGCCAGCAGCCTGCTTGGACAGCTTTACGAGCAGTACTTC. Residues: CASSLLGQLYEQYF.

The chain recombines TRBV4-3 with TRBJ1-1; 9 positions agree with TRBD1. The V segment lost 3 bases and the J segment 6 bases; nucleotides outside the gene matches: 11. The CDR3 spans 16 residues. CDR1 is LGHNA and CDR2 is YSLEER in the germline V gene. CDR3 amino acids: CASSHLPGQGFPEAFF. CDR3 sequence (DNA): TGCGCCAGCAGCCACCTACCGGGACAGGGTTTTCCTGAAGCTTTCTTT.

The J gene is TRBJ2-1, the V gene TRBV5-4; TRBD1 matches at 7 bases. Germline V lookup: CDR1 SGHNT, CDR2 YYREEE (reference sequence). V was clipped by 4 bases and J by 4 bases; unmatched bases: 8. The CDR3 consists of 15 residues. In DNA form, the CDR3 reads TGTGCCAGCAGCAGAGGACAGGCCCAATACAATGAGCAGTTCTTC. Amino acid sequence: CASSRGQAQYNEQFF. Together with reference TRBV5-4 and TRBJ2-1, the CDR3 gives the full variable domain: ETGVTQSPTHLIKTRGQQVTLRCSSQSGHNTVSWYQQALGQGPQFIFQYYREEENGRGNFPPRFSGLQFPNYSSELNVNALELDDSALYLCASSRGQAQYNEQFFGPGTRLTVL.

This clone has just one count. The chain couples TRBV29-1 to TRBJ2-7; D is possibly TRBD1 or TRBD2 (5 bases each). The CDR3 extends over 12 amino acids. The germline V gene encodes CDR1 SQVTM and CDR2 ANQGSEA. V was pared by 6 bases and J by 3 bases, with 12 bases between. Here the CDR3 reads CSVGTTDYEQYF. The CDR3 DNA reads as TGCAGCGTGGGGACCACAGACTACGAGCAGTACTTC.

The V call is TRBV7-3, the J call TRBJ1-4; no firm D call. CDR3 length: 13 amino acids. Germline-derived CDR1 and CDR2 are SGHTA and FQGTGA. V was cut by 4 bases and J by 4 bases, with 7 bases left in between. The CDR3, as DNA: TGTGCCAGCAGCTCTACGAATAATGAAAAACTGTTTTTT. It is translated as CASSSTNNEKLFF.

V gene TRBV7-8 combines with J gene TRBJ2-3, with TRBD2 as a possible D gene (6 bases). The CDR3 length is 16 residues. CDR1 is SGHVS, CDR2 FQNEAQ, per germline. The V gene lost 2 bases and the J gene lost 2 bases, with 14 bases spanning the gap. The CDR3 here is CASSLIGGGSTDTQYF. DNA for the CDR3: TGTGCCAGCAGCTTAATCGGGGGTGGGTCCACAGATACGCAGTATTTT.